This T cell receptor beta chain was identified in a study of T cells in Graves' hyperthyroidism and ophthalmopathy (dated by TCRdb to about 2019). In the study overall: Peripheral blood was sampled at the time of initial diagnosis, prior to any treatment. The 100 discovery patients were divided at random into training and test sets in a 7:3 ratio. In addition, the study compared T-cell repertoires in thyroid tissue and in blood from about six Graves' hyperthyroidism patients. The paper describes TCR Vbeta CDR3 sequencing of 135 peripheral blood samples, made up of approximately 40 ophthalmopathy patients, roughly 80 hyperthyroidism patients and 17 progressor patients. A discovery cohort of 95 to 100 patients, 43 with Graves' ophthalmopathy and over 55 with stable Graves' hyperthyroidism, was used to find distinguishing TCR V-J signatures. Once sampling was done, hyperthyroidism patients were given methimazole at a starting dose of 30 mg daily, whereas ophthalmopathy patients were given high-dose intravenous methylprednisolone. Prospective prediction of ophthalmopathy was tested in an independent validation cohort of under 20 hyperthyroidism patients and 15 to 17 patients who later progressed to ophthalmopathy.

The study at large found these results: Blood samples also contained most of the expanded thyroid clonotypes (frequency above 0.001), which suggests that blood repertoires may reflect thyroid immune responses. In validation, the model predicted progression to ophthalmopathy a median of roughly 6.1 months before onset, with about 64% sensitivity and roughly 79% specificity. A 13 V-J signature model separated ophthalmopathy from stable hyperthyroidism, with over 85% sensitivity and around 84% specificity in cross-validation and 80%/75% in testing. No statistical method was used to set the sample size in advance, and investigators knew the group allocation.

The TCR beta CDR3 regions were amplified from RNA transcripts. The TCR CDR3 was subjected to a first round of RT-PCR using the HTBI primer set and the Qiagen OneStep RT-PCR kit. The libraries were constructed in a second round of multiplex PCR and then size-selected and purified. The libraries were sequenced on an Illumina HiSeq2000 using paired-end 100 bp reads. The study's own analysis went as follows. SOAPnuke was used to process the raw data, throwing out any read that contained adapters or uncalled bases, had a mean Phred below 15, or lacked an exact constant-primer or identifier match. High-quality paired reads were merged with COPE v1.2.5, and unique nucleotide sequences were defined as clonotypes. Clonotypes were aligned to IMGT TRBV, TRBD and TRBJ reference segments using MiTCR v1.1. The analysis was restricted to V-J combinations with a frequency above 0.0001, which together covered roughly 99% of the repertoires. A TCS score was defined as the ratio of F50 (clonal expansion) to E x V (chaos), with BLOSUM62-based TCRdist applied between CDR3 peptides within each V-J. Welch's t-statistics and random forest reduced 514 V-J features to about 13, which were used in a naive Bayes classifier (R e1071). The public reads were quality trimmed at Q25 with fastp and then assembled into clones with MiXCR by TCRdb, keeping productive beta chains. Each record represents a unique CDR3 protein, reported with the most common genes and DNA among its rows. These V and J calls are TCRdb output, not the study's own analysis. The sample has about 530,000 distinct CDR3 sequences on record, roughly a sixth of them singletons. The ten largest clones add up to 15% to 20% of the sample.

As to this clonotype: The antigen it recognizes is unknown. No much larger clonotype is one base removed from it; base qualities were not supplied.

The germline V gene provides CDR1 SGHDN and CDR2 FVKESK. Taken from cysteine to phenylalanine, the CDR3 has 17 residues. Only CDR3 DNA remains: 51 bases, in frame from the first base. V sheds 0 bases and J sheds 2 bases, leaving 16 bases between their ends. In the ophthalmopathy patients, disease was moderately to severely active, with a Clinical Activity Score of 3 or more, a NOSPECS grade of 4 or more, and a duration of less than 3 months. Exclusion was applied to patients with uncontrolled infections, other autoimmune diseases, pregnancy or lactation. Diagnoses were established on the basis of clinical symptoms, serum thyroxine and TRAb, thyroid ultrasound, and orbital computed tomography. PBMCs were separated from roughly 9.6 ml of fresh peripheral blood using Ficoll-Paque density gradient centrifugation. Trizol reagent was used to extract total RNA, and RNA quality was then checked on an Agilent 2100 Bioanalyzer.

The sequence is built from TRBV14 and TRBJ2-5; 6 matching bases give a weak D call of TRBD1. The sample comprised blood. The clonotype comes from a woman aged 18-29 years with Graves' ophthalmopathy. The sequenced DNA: TGTGCCAGCAGCCAAGATACTCGGGGACATATACAAGAGACCCAGTACTTC. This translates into CASSQDTRGHIQETQYF. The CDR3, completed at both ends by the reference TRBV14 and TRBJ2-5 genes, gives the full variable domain EAGVTQFPSHSVIEKGQTVTLRCDPISGHDNLYWYRRVMGKEIKFLLHFVKESKQDESGMPNNRFLAERTGGTYSTLKVQPAELEDSGVYFCASSQDTRGHIQETQYFGPGTRLLVL.